One sample yielded the 16 T cell receptor beta chains listed below, sequenced in a study of T cells in Graves' hyperthyroidism and ophthalmopathy. Amplified TCR beta CDR3 regions came from RNA transcripts. During a first-round RT-PCR of the TCR CDR3, the HTBI primer set was used. TCRdb ran MiXCR on the multiplex PCR reads and lists one entry per CDR3 protein. The sample holds around 600,000 distinct CDR3 sequences; 15% to 18% are singletons and the top ten take around 6.6%. The sequencing sample was made of blood. These receptor sequences come from a woman aged 25 to 39 with Graves' hyperthyroidism.

This chain uses TRBV10-3 with TRBJ1-1, with D maybe TRBD1 (6 bases). Trimming cost V 4 bases and J 3 bases, with 9 bases left between them. This CDR3 has 13 residues. Germline values: CDR1 ENHRY, CDR2 SYGVKD. The CDR3 DNA reads TGTGCCATCAGTGCAGGGGAGGACACTGAAGCTTTCTTT. Translated, it gives CAISAGEDTEAFF.

The genes are TRBV4-1 and TRBJ2-2, with no clear D. Trimming cost V 3 bases and J 5 bases, with 7 bases left between them. Per germline, CDR1 MGHRA and CDR2 YSYEKL. This CDR3 region has 13 residues. CDR3 amino acids: CASSHQSTGELFF. In nucleotides, the CDR3 is TGCGCCAGCAGCCACCAGTCTACCGGGGAGCTGTTTTTT.

The table lists this clonotype with many counts. The rearrangement joins TRBV12-3 or TRBV12-4 to TRBJ2-1, with TRBD2 identical over 11 bases. After removal of 3 bases from V and 2 bases from J, the junction contained 6 bases not matched to a gene. The CDR3 covers 17 residues. The CDR3 here is CASSFGLAGGTYNEQFF. The CDR3 nucleotides read TGTGCCAGCAGTTTTGGCCTAGCGGGGGGTACCTACAATGAGCAGTTCTTC.

In this sample, this clonotype turned up once. A single base separates this from a much larger clone, so it may be a read error. This rearrangement joins TRBV3-1 to TRBJ1-1; D is unresolved. V lost 1 base, J lost 6 bases, and 12 bases lay in between. CDR1 LGHDT and CDR2 YNNKEL come from the germline V gene (reference sequence). CDR3 size: 14 residues. The CDR3 sequence is CASSQGVGYAEAFF. CDR3 in DNA: TGTGCCAGCAGCCAAGGGGTCGGATACGCTGAAGCTTTCTTT. The full variable domain, its missing parts supplied by reference TRBV3-1 and TRBJ1-1, is DTAVSQTPKYLVTQMGNDKSIKCEQNLGHDTMYWYKQDSKKFLKIMFSYNNKELIINETVPNRFSPKSPDKAHLNLHINSLELGDSAVYFCASSQGVGYAEAFFGQGTRLTVV.

Only a few counts were recorded for this clonotype. The genes are TRBV5-1 and TRBJ1-2; D unclear. Per the germline V gene, CDR1 is SGHRS and CDR2 is YFSETQ. CDR3 length: 12 residues. V shed 0 bases and J shed 5 bases, with 5 bases lying between them. DNA of the CDR3: TGCGCCAGCAGCTTGGACCAATATGGCTACACCTTC. This codes for CASSLDQYGYTF.

This clonotype showed up many times. V is TRBV2 and J is TRBJ2-2, with 8 bases aligning to TRBD2. Germline values: CDR1 SNHLY, CDR2 FYNNEI. The CDR3 totals 17 residues. V lost 5 bases to trimming and J lost 2 bases; unmatched junction nucleotides: 10. In DNA, the CDR3 is TGTGCCAGCAGTAACTCCCGGACTAGCTTAAACACCGGGGAGCTGTTTTTT. It specifies CASSNSRTSLNTGELFF.

This clonotype was counted many times. The V gene is TRBV14, the J gene TRBJ2-3; D possibly corresponds to TRBD2 (5 bases). The germline gives CDR1 SGHDN, CDR2 FVKESK. The V gene lost 1 base and the J gene lost 3 bases, with 11 bases spanning the gap. The CDR3 covers 15 residues. CDR3 in amino acids: CASSQGGLRTDTQYF. In nucleotides, the CDR3 is TGTGCCAGCAGCCAAGGCGGGCTGAGGACAGATACGCAGTATTTT.

This clonotype was counted only a few times. The rearrangement links TRBV3-1 to TRBJ2-3; 8 bases agree with TRBD2. Germline V gives CDR1 LGHDT, CDR2 YNNKEL (reference sequence). V gave up 0 bases and J gave up 4 bases; unmatched junction bases: 9. CDR3 length: 17 residues. CDR3 region: CASSQDLTGGPPDTQYF. CDR3 DNA sequence: TGTGCCAGCAGCCAAGACTTGACGGGAGGGCCTCCAGATACGCAGTATTTT.

The J gene is TRBJ2-7, the V gene TRBV20-1; D might be TRBD2 (6 bases). V gave up 1 base and J gave up 3 bases, with 19 bases separating them. The CDR3 contains 16 residues. Germline CDR1 and CDR2: DFQATT and SNEGSKA (reference sequence). CDR3 nucleotide sequence: TGCAGTGCTAGAGTGTTGGAGGGGTCTAGGATCTACGAGCAGTACTTC. Residues: CSARVLEGSRIYEQYF.

This clonotype was counted many times. The J gene is TRBJ1-1, the V gene TRBV12-3 or TRBV12-4; D remains unclear. The ends were cut back, 2 bases at V and 4 bases at J, with 5 bases in the middle. This CDR3 is built from 12 residues. CDR3 DNA sequence: TGTGCCAGCAGTTTACAGTTCACTGAAGCTTTCTTT. It is translated as CASSLQFTEAFF.

V gene TRBV27 combines with J gene TRBJ2-3; D is unclear. Trimming took 6 bases from V and 4 from J, leaving 8 bases between them. The germline CDR1 and CDR2 sequences are MNHEY and SMNVEV (reference sequence). The CDR3 runs to 12 residues. This CDR3 reads CASRLGPDTQYF. The CDR3 region has the DNA TGTGCCAGCAGGTTAGGGCCAGATACGCAGTATTTT.

For this clonotype: A much larger clone lies one base from this, so it may be a read error. The V and J genes are TRBV7-2 and TRBJ2-7, with 7 nucleotides matching TRBD2. The V segment lost 5 bases and the J segment 1 base; nucleotides outside the gene matches: 8. Germline CDR1 reads SGHTA; CDR2 reads FQGNSA. The CDR3 contains 15 residues. The CDR3, as DNA: TGTGCCAGCAGCGAAGGGACTACCCATTCCTACGAGCAGTACTTC. Encoded protein: CASSEGTTHSYEQYF. The variable domain in full, with the rest retrieved from reference TRBV7-2 and TRBJ2-7, is GAGVSQSPSNKVTEKGKDVELRCDPISGHTALYWYRQSLGQGLEFLIYFQGNSAPDKSGLPSDRFSAERTGGSVSTLTIQRTQQEDSAVYLCASSEGTTHSYEQYFGPGTRLTVT.

There are a few counts of this clonotype. The chain recombines TRBV3-1 with TRBJ1-4, with D perhaps TRBD1 (5 bases). With 2 bases removed from V and 3 bases from J, the gap between germline ends came to 7 bases. Germline V gives CDR1 LGHDT, CDR2 YNNKEL (reference sequence). CDR3 length equals 14 residues. This chain's CDR3 is CASSQQGSNEKLFF. The CDR3 DNA sequence: TGTGCCAGCAGCCAACAGGGTTCTAATGAAAAACTGTTTTTT.

This clonotype was seen more than once but under ten times. This chain joins TRBV3-1 and TRBJ2-1, with TRBD2 matching over 9 bases. From germline, CDR1 is LGHDT and CDR2 YNNKEL (reference sequence). The CDR3 sequence is 17 residues long. J was trimmed by 0 bases and V by 4 bases; bases with no gene match: 7. CDR3 in DNA: TGTGCCAGCAGCCCTAGCGGGATAAAACCCTCCTACAATGAGCAGTTCTTC. Translated: CASSPSGIKPSYNEQFF.

V and J are TRBV20-1 and TRBJ2-7; 8 nucleotides line up with TRBD2. The CDR3 consists of 14 residues. Germline V gene sequence: CDR1 DFQATT, CDR2 SNEGSKA (reference sequence). V lost 5 bases and J lost 6; bases outside the gene matches: 12. DNA for the CDR3: TGCAGTGCTCGGCCGGGACTAGACCCTTCCGAGCAGTACTTC. Its protein is CSARPGLDPSEQYF.

This clonotype has ten or more counts. At one of its ends the junction is not consistent with the germline gene, which may arise from a read error. This chain joins TRBV12-3 or TRBV12-4 and TRBJ2-7; TRBD2 aligns across 8 bases. The CDR3 runs 12 residues. The chain's CDR3 is CASSSSGYGQYF. CDR3 bases: TGTGCCAGCAGCTCTAGCGGGTACGGGCAGTACTTC.